This T cell receptor beta chain derives from a study of breast tumors, draining lymph nodes, adjacent tissues. The study, taken as a whole, reports: Tumor repertoires ranked between lymph nodes and nontumor tissue in diversity, with V and J gene preferences.

Comments on this clonotype: As yet, its antigen is unknown. A read error may produce the germline difference seen at one junction end.

One entry per CDR3 protein results from TCRdb running MiXCR on the multiplex PCR reads. The sample shows about 22,000 distinct CDR3 sequences, 58% of them seen only once. This clonotype was sampled from a female donor with breast cancer. Some clones in this sample may be carry-over from other donors' samples. The sample comprised breast tumor tissue.

The CDR3 DNA reads TGTGCCAGCACCAATCTAGCGGGAGCCCACGAGCAGTACTTC. Translating gives CASTNLAGAHEQYF. This chain joins TRBV5-1 and TRBJ2-7; TRBD2 agrees at 10 bases. Germline V lookup: CDR1 SGHRS, CDR2 YFSETQ. The CDR3 has 14 amino acids.